This T cell receptor beta chain is drawn from a study of T cells in Graves' hyperthyroidism and ophthalmopathy. This clonotype was seen ten or more times. Its antigen is as yet unknown. Regions amplified from RNA transcripts were the TCR beta CDR3 regions. An initial round of RT-PCR targeting the TCR CDR3 relied on the HTBI primer set. A single record per CDR3 protein comes from TCRdb applying MiXCR to the multiplex PCR reads. The data hold approximately 400,000 distinct CDR3 sequences, with around a sixth observed a single time. Regarding the study as a whole: Ophthalmopathy and stable hyperthyroidism were told apart by a 13 V-J model.

Unmatched junction bases numbered 10, after V lost 5 bases and J lost 3 bases. The CDR3 covers 15 residues. The germline V gene encodes CDR1 MNHEY and CDR2 SMNVEV (reference sequence). The source is a man between 18 and 35 years old with Graves' ophthalmopathy. The specimen sequenced was blood. V is TRBV27 and J is TRBJ2-7; 7 bases fit TRBD1. The CDR3 spells CASSLTWTGDYEQYF. The CDR3 bases are TGTGCCAGCAGTCTTACCTGGACAGGAGACTACGAGCAGTACTTC.